A single TCR beta chain is shown here with its context. What it binds is not known. The sample belongs to a study of cytomegalovirus exposure and HLA in healthy donors. The overall study: Previous work identified roughly 120 million unique TCR beta sequences from around 180 million T cells. General study points: The number of N-insertions in an Asian-associated ancestry cluster was reportedly below the approximately 700-donor mean in a later analysis.

The CDR3 sequence is 14 residues long. Per the germline V gene, CDR1 is SGHKS and CDR2 is YYEKEE (reference sequence). V lost 4 bases, J lost 2 bases, and 13 bases lay in between. The PCR had 60 Vbeta and 13 Jbeta primers. Repertoires were generated with immunoSEQ multiplex PCR, while TCRdb's copy carries only in-frame clones and drops some. This table holds around 38,000 clones, about 66% found once. The TCR comes from a man in his fifties in good health and CMV-seropositive. The material sequenced was PBMCs. The chain recombines TRBV5-5 with TRBJ2-7, with D possibly TRBD2 on 6 matching bases. CDR3 sequence (DNA): TGTGCCAGCAGCCCGCGGGACGGAGCCTACGAGCAGTACTTC. This codes for CASSPRDGAYEQYF.